These 27 T cell receptor beta chains were all obtained from the same sample, sequenced in a study of Ad26.COV2.S vaccination and SARS-CoV-2 variants. TCRdb's copy holds only in-frame clones and misses some; the assay was immunoSEQ multiplex PCR. The table lists over 110,000 clones, 75% to 90% of them singletons. The input for sequencing was peripheral blood, taken after recovery from COVID-19. These TCRs come from a human donor who had recovered from COVID-19.

The gene calls are TRBV5-5 and TRBJ1-6, with D maybe TRBD1 (5 bases). This CDR3 region has 16 residues. Germline CDR1 and CDR2: SGHKS and YYEKEE (reference sequence). V was cut by 4 bases and J by 4 bases, with 15 bases left in between. CDR3 in amino acids: CASSPRSRDYNSPLHF. DNA of the CDR3: TGTGCCAGCAGCCCCCGTTCCAGGGATTATAATTCACCCCTCCACTTT.

The chain combines TRBV4-1 with TRBJ2-3, with 8 bases matching TRBD2. The CDR3 sequence is 16 residues long. CDR1 MGHRA and CDR2 YSYEKL come from the germline V gene. With 1 base clipped from V and 0 bases from J, the junction kept 3 bases outside the gene matches. The CDR3 loop is CASSQGPGGSTDTQYF. The CDR3 nucleotides are TGCGCCAGCAGCCAAGGGCCGGGGGGGAGCACAGATACGCAGTATTTT.

The chain uses TRBV7-2 and TRBJ1-5; D unclear. Germline V CDR1 and CDR2: SGHTA, FQGNSA. The CDR3 spans 12 residues. Deletions cut 2 bases from V and 6 bases from J, with 5 bases between. The DNA of the CDR3 is TGTGCCAGCAGCTTAACGGGTCAGCCCCAGCATTTT. It is translated as CASSLTGQPQHF. Together with reference TRBV7-2 and TRBJ1-5, the CDR3 gives the full variable domain: GAGVSQSPSNKVTEKGKDVELRCDPISGHTALYWYRQSLGQGLEFLIYFQGNSAPDKSGLPSDRFSAERTGGSVSTLTIQRTQQEDSAVYLCASSLTGQPQHFGDGTRLSIL.

The V and J genes are TRBV9 and TRBJ2-5; 7 nucleotides match TRBD1. This CDR3 is 15 amino acids long. J lost 2 bases, V lost 3 bases, and 7 bases had no gene match. Germline values: CDR1 SGDLS, CDR2 YYNGEE. CDR3 DNA: TGTGCCAGCAGCGAGGGGACAGCGATACAAGAGACCCAGTACTTC. It translates to CASSEGTAIQETQYF.

The chain couples TRBV11-2 to TRBJ1-1; the D is unclear. The CDR3 totals 14 residues. CDR1 and CDR2 (germline): SGHAT, FQNNGV. V lost 2 bases to trimming and J lost 10 bases, with 17 bases between them. This CDR3 reads CASSLLLNATGAFF. For the CDR3, the DNA is TGTGCCAGCAGCTTACTTTTAAACGCGACCGGAGCTTTCTTT.

The chain joins TRBV27 to TRBJ1-2; D call uncertain. V shed 5 bases and J shed 10 bases, with 17 bases lying between them. The CDR3 spans 13 residues. Per the germline V gene, CDR1 is MNHEY and CDR2 is SMNVEV (reference sequence). This CDR3 is CASSTMGGSLYTF. CDR3 DNA: TGTGCCAGCAGTACTATGGGAGGGTCGCTCTACACCTTC.

The V gene is TRBV19, the J gene TRBJ2-1; possibly TRBD1 or TRBD2 for D (5 bases each). V lost 5 bases, J lost 4 bases, and 15 bases lay in between. The CDR3 sequence is 15 residues long. CDR1 and CDR2 from the germline V gene are LNHDA and SQIVND (reference sequence). CDR3 bases: TGTGCCAGTAGTGGGATAGGGACGGATTACAATGAGCAGTTCTTC. Its translation: CASSGIGTDYNEQFF.

The chain employs TRBV4-1 and TRBJ1-5, with D tentatively TRBD1 (5 bases). The length of the CDR3 is 16 residues. Germline-derived CDR1 and CDR2 are MGHRA and YSYEKL. Trimming stripped 2 bases from V and 3 bases from J, with 14 bases between. In nucleotides, the CDR3 is TGCGCCAGCAGCCAAACTCTCAGGGCGGCCAATCAGCCCCAGCATTTT. It codes for CASSQTLRAANQPQHF.

This clone was counted between two and nine times. The J gene is TRBJ2-7, the V gene TRBV14; 7 bases agree with TRBD1. This CDR3 is 16 amino acids long. V lost 2 bases, J lost 0 bases, and 7 bases stayed unmatched. Germline V gives CDR1 SGHDN, CDR2 FVKESK. This chain's CDR3 is CASSQFRDSGSYEQYF. The CDR3 nucleotides are TGTGCCAGCAGCCAATTCCGGGACAGTGGCTCCTACGAGCAGTACTTC.

The count of this clone is one. At one boundary the junction diverges from the germline segment, which might be a read error. The V gene is TRBV7-7, the J gene TRBJ2-5; no definite D call. The CDR3 spans 18 residues. Germline values: CDR1 SSHAT, CDR2 FNYEAQ (reference sequence). CDR3 DNA sequence: TGTGCTAGCAGCCTCCCCAAAGAAGACGAACGCGCTAAAGAGACCCAGTACTTC. Translated: CASSLPKEDERAKETQYF.

The genes are TRBV28 and TRBJ1-2, with D tentatively TRBD1 (6 bases). V lost 6 bases to trimming and J lost 8 bases, with 10 bases between them. Germline CDR1 reads MDHEN; CDR2 reads SYDVKM. This CDR3 region has 11 residues. The CDR3 nucleotides are TGTGCCAGCAGAACAGGGCAAGGCTACACCTTC. Translated: CASRTGQGYTF.

The chain employs TRBV19 and TRBJ2-3; no clear D. This CDR3 comprises 14 residues. Per the germline V gene, CDR1 is LNHDA and CDR2 is SQIVND (reference sequence). Trimming stripped 3 bases from V and 9 bases from J, with 16 bases between. The CDR3 bases are TGTGCCAGTAGTATTGCGGTAGCCGATTTGACGCAGTATTTT. It yields the protein CASSIAVADLTQYF.

The chain carries TRBV27 and TRBJ2-2, with D tentatively TRBD2 (5 bases). CDR1 MNHEY and CDR2 SMNVEV come from the germline V gene (reference sequence). This CDR3 comprises 17 residues. Trimming cost V 6 bases and J 0 bases, with 17 bases left between them. The CDR3 is CASRTTYGNSNTGELFF. In DNA, the CDR3 is TGTGCCAGCAGGACAACATACGGGAACTCGAACACCGGGGAGCTGTTTTTT.

The rearrangement uses TRBV25-1 and TRBJ1-5; D not certain. Deletions cut 2 bases from V and 2 bases from J, with 16 bases between. CDR1 and CDR2 (germline): MGHDK, SYGVNS. The CDR3 totals 17 residues. This chain's CDR3 is CASSETSDGFGNQPQHF. The CDR3 nucleotides are TGTGCCAGCAGTGAAACCTCGGACGGGTTTGGCAATCAGCCCCAGCATTTT.

The chain uses TRBV6-5 and TRBJ1-5, with D possibly being TRBD1 (5 bases). With 5 bases removed from V and 4 bases from J, the gap between germline ends came to 9 bases. The CDR3 runs 13 residues. Germline V CDR1 and CDR2: MNHEY, SVGAGI. CDR3 amino acids: CASSQQVNQPQHF. The CDR3 coding sequence is TGTGCCAGCAGTCAACAGGTGAATCAGCCCCAGCATTTT.

This chain uses TRBV2 with TRBJ1-5, with D possibly TRBD1 on 5 matching bases. This CDR3 contains 15 residues. The germline gives CDR1 SNHLY, CDR2 FYNNEI. The ends were cut back, 4 bases at V and 6 bases at J, with 16 bases in the middle. The chain's CDR3 is CASSADRGRGQPQHF. The CDR3, as DNA: TGTGCCAGCAGTGCGGATAGGGGAAGGGGTCAGCCCCAGCATTTT.

The chain has TRBV7-6 and TRBJ1-3; D call uncertain. The V gene lost 1 base and the J gene lost 0 bases, with 7 bases spanning the gap. The length of the CDR3 is 15 residues. Germline loops: CDR1 SGHVS, CDR2 FNYEAQ. The CDR3 spells CASSLVGFSGNTIYF. The CDR3 DNA reads TGTGCCAGCAGCTTAGTCGGATTCTCTGGAAACACCATATATTTT.

The chain is built from TRBV29-1 and TRBJ2-1; TRBD1 agrees at 8 bases. Trimming at V came to 2 bases and at J to 1 base, leaving 4 bases not matched to a gene. In germline, CDR1 is SQVTM, CDR2 ANQGSEA. The CDR3 is made up of 15 amino acids. The CDR3 protein is CSVERQGASYNEQFF. In nucleotides, the CDR3 is TGCAGCGTTGAACGCCAGGGGGCGTCCTACAATGAGCAGTTCTTC.

The rearrangement uses TRBV10-2 and TRBJ2-2; maybe TRBD1 (5 bases). The V gene lost 6 bases and the J gene lost 1 base, with 12 bases spanning the gap. This CDR3 comprises 15 residues. Germline assignment: CDR1 WSHSY and CDR2 SAAADI. CDR3 bases: TGCGCCAGCAGGCTTGGGGCAGTGAACACCGGGGAGCTGTTTTTT. Translation gives CASRLGAVNTGELFF.

V and J are TRBV19 and TRBJ2-5; 7 bases align to TRBD2. The CDR3 runs to 14 residues. Looked up from germline, CDR1 is LNHDA and CDR2 is SQIVND (reference sequence). Trimming cost V 6 bases and J 1 base; bases outside gene matches: 5. CDR3 residues: CASSGPSGQETQYF. Here the CDR3 DNA reads TGTGCCAGTAGCGGGCCTAGCGGCCAAGAGACCCAGTACTTC.

The chain recombines TRBV5-6 with TRBJ1-5, with D tentatively TRBD1 (6 bases). V lost 3 bases and J lost 9, with 16 bases in between. Per germline, CDR1 SGHDT and CDR2 YYEEEE. The CDR3 covers 14 residues. DNA of the CDR3: TGTGCCAGCAGCTCCGGACAGACCCAATGGCCCCAGCATTTT. Protein sequence: CASSSGQTQWPQHF.

The V gene is TRBV5-5, the J gene TRBJ1-1; D is perhaps TRBD1 (6 bases). The germline V gene has CDR1 SGHKS and CDR2 YYEKEE (reference sequence). This CDR3 comprises 16 residues. Trimming took off 1 base at V and 1 base at J, with 14 bases between the two ends. CDR3 sequence reads: CASSLLLRTANTEAFF. CDR3 sequence (DNA): TGTGCCAGCAGCTTGCTACTCCGGACAGCGAACACTGAAGCTTTCTTT. Full variable domain (remainder filled in from reference TRBV5-5 and TRBJ1-1): DAGVTQSPTHLIKTRGQQVTLRCSPISGHKSVSWYQQVLGQGPQFIFQYYEKEERGRGNFPDRFSARQFPNYSSELNVNALLLGDSALYLCASSLLLRTANTEAFFGQGTRLTVV.

The chain uses TRBV7-8 and TRBJ1-5; 10 bases line up with TRBD1. This CDR3 is 18 amino acids long. Germline CDR1 is SGHVS and CDR2 is FQNEAQ. The ends lost 1 base at V and 5 bases at J; junction bases unmatched: 11. CDR3 DNA: TGTGCCAGCAGCTTAGTTGGCGGGACAGGGGAGAACGATCAGCCCCAGCATTTT. It yields the protein CASSLVGGTGENDQPQHF.

V and J are TRBV28 and TRBJ2-5; 7 bases map to TRBD1. Germline-derived CDR1 and CDR2 are MDHEN and SYDVKM. J lost 2 bases, V lost 10 bases, and 10 bases had no gene match. CDR3 length: 14 residues. The CDR3 reads CATSPGQLQETQYF. CDR3 DNA: TGTGCCACATCGCCGGGACAGCTGCAAGAGACCCAGTACTTC. Complete variable domain (other parts from reference TRBV28 and TRBJ2-5): DVKVTQSSRYLVKRTGEKVFLECVQDMDHENMFWYRQDPGLGLRLIYFSYDVKMKEKGDIPEGYSVSREKKERFSLILESASTNQTSMYLCATSPGQLQETQYFGPGTRLLVL.

The chain links TRBV11-2 to TRBJ2-4; D assignment may be TRBD1 or TRBD2 (5 bases each). Trimming stripped 3 bases from V and 5 bases from J, with 8 bases between. The CDR3 runs 13 residues. The germline CDR1 and CDR2 sequences are SGHAT and FQNNGV. CDR3 nucleotides: TGTGCCAGCAGCTTGCAGGGACAAAACATTCAGTACTTC. As protein: CASSLQGQNIQYF. The full variable domain, in which reference TRBV11-2 and TRBJ2-4 provide the parts outside the CDR3, is EAGVAQSPRYKIIEKRQSVAFWCNPISGHATLYWYQQILGQGPKLLIQFQNNGVVDDSQLPKDRFSAERLKGVDSTLKIQPAKLEDSAVYLCASSLQGQNIQYFGAGTRLSVL.

The chain has TRBV4-1 and TRBJ2-2, with 15 bases matching TRBD2. Germline V gene data show CDR1 as MGHRA and CDR2 as YSYEKL. The CDR3 is 18 residues long. V shed 4 bases, J shed 3 bases, and the junction held 6 bases outside the gene matches. CDR3 DNA sequence: TGCGCCAGCAGCCGGACTAGCGGGGGGGCCGTGTACACCGGGGAGCTGTTTTTT. Encoded protein: CASSRTSGGAVYTGELFF.

V gene TRBV12-5 combines with J gene TRBJ1-3; D not resolved. The CDR3 is 16 amino acids. Between the trimmed V and J ends, which lost 0 bases and 0 bases, there was a span of 9 bases. Germline CDR1 and CDR2: LGHNT and FRNRAP. The CDR3 reads CASGLVIGDSGNTIYF. The CDR3 DNA reads as TGTGCTAGTGGTTTGGTAATCGGCGACTCTGGAAACACCATATATTTT.